The 19 T cell receptor beta chains below were found in one sample sequenced in a study of shared clonotypes between healthy human individuals. Data came from immunoSEQ multiplex PCR; TCRdb stores just in-frame clones and leaves some out. This repertoire shows under 600,000 clones, about 97% found once; its top ten account for less than 0.065%. Sequences were obtained from naive CD4+ T cells sorted from blood. The subset denotes: CD45RA+ positively selected. The receptors were gathered from a woman aged 25 to 39 in good health.

The rearrangement links TRBV4-2 to TRBJ2-6; 9 nucleotides line up with TRBD1. This CDR3 contains 20 residues. Germline V gene lookup returns CDR1 LGHNA and CDR2 YNFKEQ. V was pared by 3 bases and J by 3 bases, with 15 bases of the junction left unmatched. The CDR3 is CASSQAGHGQGIGGANVLTF. CDR3 bases: TGTGCCAGCAGCCAGGCCGGGCACGGACAGGGGATAGGTGGGGCCAACGTCCTGACTTTC.

This clone has a single count. The J gene is TRBJ1-5, the V gene TRBV6-5; D unresolved. CDR3 size: 13 residues. Germline CDR1 reads MNHEY; CDR2 reads SVGAGI. V was cut by 2 bases and J by 7 bases, with 9 bases left in between. The CDR3 spells CASSYTIDQPQHF. In nucleotides, the CDR3 is TGTGCCAGCAGTTACACGATCGACCAGCCCCAGCATTTT.

This chain links TRBV29-1 with TRBJ2-3; D not resolved. Trimming removed 7 bases at V and 6 bases at J, with 8 bases between. The CDR3 contains 10 residues. The V gene's germline CDR1 is SQVTM and CDR2 ANQGSEA. The CDR3 sequence is CSGSGDTQYF. As DNA, the CDR3 is TGCAGCGGGTCTGGGGATACGCAGTATTTT.

The gene calls are TRBV6-5 and TRBJ1-6; 8 positions agree with TRBD1. The CDR3 contains 15 residues. The trim removed 5 bases at V and 7 bases at J, leaving 7 bases unmatched. CDR1 is MNHEY, CDR2 SVGAGI, per germline. The CDR3 nucleotides read TGTGCCAGCAGTCTCGGACAGGGTCCCAATTCACCCCTCCACTTT. This translates into CASSLGQGPNSPLHF.

V usage is TRBV6-5 and J usage is TRBJ2-1; a weak D match, TRBD2 (5 bases). The germline CDR1 and CDR2 sequences are MNHEY and SVGAGI. Trimming stripped 0 bases from V and 5 bases from J, with 11 bases between. The CDR3 is 15 residues long. CDR3 bases: TGTGCCAGCAGTTACTCGATACTAGATAACAATGAGCAGTTCTTC. Translation: CASSYSILDNNEQFF.

J is TRBJ2-1 and V is TRBV5-8; TRBD2 matches at 11 bases. J was trimmed by 4 bases and V by 4 bases; bases with no gene match: 13. The germline V gene has CDR1 SGHTS and CDR2 YDEGEE. This CDR3 region has 18 residues. Here the CDR3 reads CASSGDRFTSGSYNEQFF. Written as DNA, the CDR3 is TGTGCCAGCAGCGGGGATCGTTTCACTAGCGGGAGTTACAATGAGCAGTTCTTC.

V gene TRBV25-1 combines with J gene TRBJ2-7; D not resolved. V was clipped by 2 bases and J by 5 bases, with 10 bases between them. Per germline, CDR1 MGHDK and CDR2 SYGVNS. The CDR3 is made up of 13 amino acids. The CDR3 here is CASSETIYHEQYF. In nucleotides, the CDR3 is TGTGCCAGCAGTGAAACCATTTACCACGAGCAGTACTTC.

The CDR3 DNA reads TGCGCCAGCAGCTTCGATACTAGCGGGAAGTACAATGAGCAGTTCTTC. Translation gives CASSFDTSGKYNEQFF. This chain joins TRBV5-1 and TRBJ2-1; TRBD2 aligns across 10 bases. J was trimmed by 4 bases and V by 2 bases; bases with no gene match: 6. CDR3 length: 16 amino acids. From germline, CDR1 is SGHRS and CDR2 YFSETQ.

V gene TRBV28 combines with J gene TRBJ2-3; possible D gene TRBD2, 5 bases. The CDR3 is made up of 18 amino acids. Looked up from germline, CDR1 is MDHEN and CDR2 is SYDVKM. Trimming cost V 5 bases and J 2 bases, with 23 bases left between them. This CDR3 reads CASSPGMWTLNITDTQYF. The DNA for the CDR3 is TGTGCCAGCAGTCCAGGAATGTGGACTCTCAATATCACAGATACGCAGTATTTT.

This clone was seen just once. Different DNA sequences within this sample yield the same CDR3. The chain links TRBV18 to TRBJ1-1; D gene unclear. Germline CDR1 is KGHSH and CDR2 is LQKENI. The CDR3 has 13 amino acids. Trimming stripped 2 bases from V and 0 bases from J, with 4 bases between. The CDR3 sequence: CASSPSMNTEAFF. In DNA form, the CDR3 reads TGTGCCAGCTCACCAAGTATGAACACTGAAGCTTTCTTT. Full variable domain (missing parts from reference TRBV18 and TRBJ1-1): NAGVMQNPRHLVRRRGQEARLRCSPMKGHSHVYWYRQLPEEGLKFMVYLQKENIIDESGMPKERFSAEFPKEGPSILRIQQVVRGDSAAYFCASSPSMNTEAFFGQGTRLTVV.

This chain uses TRBV11-3 with TRBJ2-1; no reliable D call. The germline CDR1 and CDR2 sequences are SGHNT and YENEEA. The CDR3 runs 15 residues. Trimming pared 5 bases from V and 1 base from J, leaving 12 bases between. CDR3 coding DNA: TGTGCCAGCAGCCCCGGGTTACGTTCCTACAATGAGCAGTTCTTC. Translated, it gives CASSPGLRSYNEQFF.

This clone came up once. This sequence joins TRBV7-2 and TRBJ2-3, with D maybe TRBD1 (6 bases). Trimming removed 5 bases at V and 0 bases at J, with 12 bases between. The CDR3 length is 15 residues. CDR1 and CDR2 (germline): SGHTA, FQGNSA. The CDR3 DNA reads TGTGCCAGCAGCCCACAGGGAATTAGCACAGATACGCAGTATTTT. As protein: CASSPQGISTDTQYF.

A word on this clone: The same CDR3 is also encoded by other DNA sequences in this sample. In DNA, the CDR3 is TGTGCCAGTAGTATTCTAGCGGGAGGAACTGATACGCAGTATTTT. Amino acids: CASSILAGGTDTQYF. This chain connects TRBV19 to TRBJ2-3; TRBD2 aligns across 11 bases. With 3 bases clipped from V and 6 bases from J, the junction kept 5 bases outside the gene matches. The germline gives CDR1 LNHDA, CDR2 SQIVND (reference sequence). The CDR3 length is 15 residues.

The genes are TRBV6-5 and TRBJ2-7, with a weak D call TRBD1 (6 bases). Germline CDR1 MNHEY, CDR2 SVGAGI. There are 14 residues in the CDR3. With 7 bases removed from V and 4 bases from J, the gap between germline ends came to 17 bases. CDR3 protein: CASKGELRGYEQYF. The CDR3 region has the DNA TGTGCCAGCAAAGGTGAACTCAGGGGTTACGAGCAGTACTTC.

This rearrangement joins TRBV28 to TRBJ2-7; D is perhaps TRBD1 (6 bases). Germline values: CDR1 MDHEN, CDR2 SYDVKM. V shed 6 bases and J shed 4 bases, with 16 bases lying between them. The CDR3 runs 14 residues. As DNA, the CDR3 is TGTGCCAGCAGCCTAGTCGGGACAAGGTACGAGCAGTACTTC. It translates to CASSLVGTRYEQYF.

This chain links TRBV5-1 with TRBJ1-4, with D unresolved. Germline V gene data show CDR1 as SGHRS and CDR2 as YFSETQ. Trimming left V 1 base short and J 3 bases short, with 10 bases between. The CDR3 runs 15 residues. CDR3 region: CASSLTPGANEKLFF. The CDR3 DNA follows: TGCGCCAGCAGCTTGACTCCAGGCGCTAATGAAAAACTGTTTTTT.

V gene TRBV19 combines with J gene TRBJ1-5, with a possible D match to TRBD1 (6 bases). CDR3 length: 14 residues. The V and J ends lost 11 bases and 4 bases respectively, with 18 bases between them. In germline, CDR1 is LNHDA, CDR2 SQIVND (reference sequence). The CDR3 sequence is CAVPGQTVNQPQHF. The CDR3 region has the DNA TGTGCCGTACCGGGACAAACCGTGAATCAGCCCCAGCATTTT.

The chain carries TRBV11-3 and TRBJ2-6; the match to TRBD1 covers 8 bases. V shed 2 bases and J 3 bases; nucleotides not matched to a gene: 12. Germline CDR1 is SGHNT and CDR2 is YENEEA. The CDR3 covers 19 residues. Here the CDR3 DNA reads TGTGCCAGCAGCTTACACCAGGGGGCGTCAGGATGTGGGGCCAACGTCCTGACTTTC. It translates to CASSLHQGASGCGANVLTF. Variable domain in full (rest from reference TRBV11-3 and TRBJ2-6): EAGVVQSPRYKIIEKKQPVAFWCNPISGHNTLYWYLQNLGQGPELLIRYENEEAVDDSQLPKDRFSAERLKGVDSTLKIQPAELGDSAVYLCASSLHQGASGCGANVLTFGAGSRLTVL.

The chain joins TRBV29-1 to TRBJ1-1; 7 nucleotides match TRBD1. The CDR3 has 12 amino acids. Germline V gene lookup returns CDR1 SQVTM and CDR2 ANQGSEA. The J segment lost 12 bases and the V segment lost 7 bases, leaving 14 bases of the junction unmatched. The CDR3 sequence: CSGSLRGMVPFF. In DNA form, the CDR3 reads TGCAGCGGCAGCCTCAGGGGGATGGTTCCTTTCTTT.